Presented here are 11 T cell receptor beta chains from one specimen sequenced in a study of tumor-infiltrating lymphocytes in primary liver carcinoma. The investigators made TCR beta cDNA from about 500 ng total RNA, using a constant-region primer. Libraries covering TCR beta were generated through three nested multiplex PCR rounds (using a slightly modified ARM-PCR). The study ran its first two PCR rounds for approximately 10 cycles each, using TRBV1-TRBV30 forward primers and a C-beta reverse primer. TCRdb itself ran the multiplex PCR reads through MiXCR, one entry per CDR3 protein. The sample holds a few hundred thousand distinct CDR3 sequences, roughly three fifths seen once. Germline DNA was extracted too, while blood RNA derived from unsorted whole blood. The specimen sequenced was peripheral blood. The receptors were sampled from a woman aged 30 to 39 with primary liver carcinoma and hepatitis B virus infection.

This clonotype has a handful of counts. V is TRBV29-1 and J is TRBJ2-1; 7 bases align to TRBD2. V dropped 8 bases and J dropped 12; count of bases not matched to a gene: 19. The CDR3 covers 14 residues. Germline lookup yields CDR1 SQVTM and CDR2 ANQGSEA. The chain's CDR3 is CSLLARGSVDGQFF. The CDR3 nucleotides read TGCAGCCTTCTCGCGCGCGGGAGTGTAGATGGGCAGTTCTTC.

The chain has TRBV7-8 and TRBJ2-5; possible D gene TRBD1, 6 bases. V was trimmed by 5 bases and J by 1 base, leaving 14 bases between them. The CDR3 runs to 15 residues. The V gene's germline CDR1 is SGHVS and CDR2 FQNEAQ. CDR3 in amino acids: CASSTRDTFQETQYF. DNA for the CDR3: TGTGCCAGCAGCACCCGGGACACCTTCCAAGAGACCCAGTACTTC.

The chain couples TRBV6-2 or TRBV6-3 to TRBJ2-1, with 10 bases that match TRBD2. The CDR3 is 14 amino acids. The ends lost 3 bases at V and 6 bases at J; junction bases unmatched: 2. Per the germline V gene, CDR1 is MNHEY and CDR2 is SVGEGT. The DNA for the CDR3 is TGTGCCAGCAGTTATCTAGCGGGAGTCAATGAGCAGTTCTTC. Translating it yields CASSYLAGVNEQFF.

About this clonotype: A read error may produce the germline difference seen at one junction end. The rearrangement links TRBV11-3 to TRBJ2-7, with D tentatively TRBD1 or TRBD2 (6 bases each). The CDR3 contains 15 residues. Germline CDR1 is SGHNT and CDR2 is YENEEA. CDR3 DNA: TGTGCCGGCAGTTATTCCGGGGGACACTCCTGCGAGCAGTACTTC. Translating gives CAGSYSGGHSCEQYF.

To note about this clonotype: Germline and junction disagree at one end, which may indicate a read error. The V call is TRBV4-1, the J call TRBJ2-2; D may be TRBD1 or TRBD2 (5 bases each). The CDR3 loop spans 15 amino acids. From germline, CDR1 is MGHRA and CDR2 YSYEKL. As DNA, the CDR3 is TGCGCCAGCAGCCAAGGCAGGGAACTAACCGGGGAGCTGTTGTTT. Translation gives CASSQGRELTGELLF.

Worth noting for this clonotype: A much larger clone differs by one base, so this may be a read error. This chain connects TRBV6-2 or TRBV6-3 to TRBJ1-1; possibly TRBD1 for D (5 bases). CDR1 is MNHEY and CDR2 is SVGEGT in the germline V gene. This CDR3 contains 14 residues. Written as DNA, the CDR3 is TGTGCCAGCAGATACTCGAGGGGGAACACTGAAGCTTTCTTT. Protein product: CASRYSRGNTEAFF.

In DNA, the CDR3 is TGTGCCAGCAGCTTCGGGAGAATAGGTGAGCAGTTCTTC. As protein: CASSFGRIGEQFF. The chain links TRBV5-6 to TRBJ2-1, with D perhaps TRBD2 (6 bases). V shed 2 bases and J shed 9 bases, with 12 bases lying between them. The CDR3 spans 13 residues. The V gene's germline CDR1 is SGHDT and CDR2 YYEEEE.

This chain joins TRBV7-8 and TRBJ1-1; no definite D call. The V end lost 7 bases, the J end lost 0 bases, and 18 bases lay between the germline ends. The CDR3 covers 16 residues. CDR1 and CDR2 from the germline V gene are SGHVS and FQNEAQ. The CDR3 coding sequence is TGTGCCAGCACCCCGGGTCGGGGTGGAATGAACACTGAAGCTTTCTTT. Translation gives CASTPGRGGMNTEAFF.

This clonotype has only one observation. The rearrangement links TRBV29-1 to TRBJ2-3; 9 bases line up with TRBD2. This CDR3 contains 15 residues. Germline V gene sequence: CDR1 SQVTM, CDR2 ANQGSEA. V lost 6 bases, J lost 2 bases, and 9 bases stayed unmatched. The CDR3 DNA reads TGCAGCGTCCCCGGGACTAGCAGTTACACAGATACGCAGTATTTT. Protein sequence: CSVPGTSSYTDTQYF.

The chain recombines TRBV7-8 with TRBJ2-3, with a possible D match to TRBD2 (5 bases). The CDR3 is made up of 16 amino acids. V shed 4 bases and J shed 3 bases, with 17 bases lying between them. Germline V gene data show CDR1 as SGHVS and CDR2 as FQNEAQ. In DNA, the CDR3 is TGTGCCAGCAGCTCCCACCTAAGCGGACTTACAGATACGCAGTATTTT. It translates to CASSSHLSGLTDTQYF.

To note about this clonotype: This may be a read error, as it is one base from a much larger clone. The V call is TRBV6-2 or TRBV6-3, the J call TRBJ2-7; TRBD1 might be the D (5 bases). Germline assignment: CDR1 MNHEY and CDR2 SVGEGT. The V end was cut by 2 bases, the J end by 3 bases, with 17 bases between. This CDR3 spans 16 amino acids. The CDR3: CASSYPAWGEFYEQYF. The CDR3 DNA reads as TGTGCCAGCAGTTACCCCGCCTGGGGCGAATTCTACGAGCAGTACTTC.